The clone carrying this T cell receptor (beta chain) turned up a few times. Its antigen is unidentified. The junction departs from the called germline gene at one end, perhaps through a read error. TCRdb re-called the reads with MiXCR, one entry per CDR3 protein. The sample has roughly 310,000 distinct CDR3 sequences; 25% to 35% are singletons. This sample was taken from a study of T cell repertoires in cytomegalovirus infection. Study-level information: HLA-B-restricted CMV epitopes that are well studied, plus recently identified HLA-C-restricted ones, were used by the study. Findings and limits, study-wide: Dominating the ex vivo response were TCR beta clonotypes that were CMV-specific and HLA-C-restricted.

This material consisted of cultured PBMCs, taken from culture after CMV antigen stimulation. This receptor was identified in a human donor in good health (CMV status not recorded). Some clones in this sample may be carry-over from other donors' samples.

CDR3 region: CASSPRRELHGELFF. In nucleotides, the CDR3 is TGTGCCAGCAGCCCTCGGAGGGAGCTTCACGGGGAGCTGTTTTTT. The chain joins TRBV4-1 to TRBJ2-2; D might be TRBD2 (6 bases). The CDR3 contains 15 residues. Germline values: CDR1 MGHRA, CDR2 YSYEKL.